These 26 T cell receptor beta chains came from one sample sequenced in a study of blood T cell repertoires in COVID-19. TCRdb's table, derived via immunoSEQ multiplex PCR, lists solely in-frame clones and lacks some. The repertoire holds about 220,000 clones, over 65% seen once, with about 3.4% in the top ten. Source material: PBMCs or T cells enriched from blood (not recorded which). These receptors were taken from a woman aged 55-70 years who had recovered from COVID-19.

The CDR3 reads CASRVPVRDEAFF. CDR3 in DNA: TGTGCCAGCAGGGTGCCAGTCAGGGATGAAGCTTTCTTT. The rearrangement joins TRBV21-1 to TRBJ1-1; TRBD1, the table's D call, was not compared with the DNA. TRBV21-1 counts as a pseudogene. This CDR3 region has 13 residues.

The genes are TRBV19 and TRBJ2-1; 7 positions match TRBD1. CDR1 is LNHDA and CDR2 is SQIVND in the germline V gene (reference sequence). This CDR3 region has 12 residues. The trim removed 7 bases at V and 6 bases at J, leaving 3 bases unmatched. The CDR3 sequence: CASIDRVNEQFF. CDR3 nucleotides: TGTGCCAGTATAGACAGGGTCAATGAGCAGTTCTTC.

The chain joins TRBV2 to TRBJ2-1; 9 bases map to TRBD1. CDR1 is SNHLY, CDR2 FYNNEI, per germline. Losses at the gene ends were 5 bases for V and 4 bases for J; bases not matched to a gene: 15. CDR3 length: 18 amino acids. The CDR3 loop reads CASSPQNPQGASYNEQFF. CDR3 sequence (DNA): TGTGCCAGCAGTCCTCAGAATCCACAGGGGGCTAGTTACAATGAGCAGTTCTTC.

This sequence joins TRBV29-1 and TRBJ1-3; no clear D gene. CDR3 size: 13 residues. Deletions cut 3 bases from V and 0 bases from J, with 6 bases between. From germline, CDR1 is SQVTM and CDR2 ANQGSEA. The CDR3 nucleotides are TGCAGCGTTGATCTAAACTCTGGAAACACCATATATTTT. This gives the protein CSVDLNSGNTIYF.

The chain carries TRBV19 and TRBJ2-5, with a weak D call TRBD2 (6 bases). CDR1 is LNHDA and CDR2 is SQIVND in the germline V gene (reference sequence). V was clipped by 3 bases and J by 4 bases, with 6 bases between them. There are 12 residues in the CDR3. The CDR3 reads CASSMGGETQYF. The CDR3 bases are TGTGCCAGTAGTATGGGGGGAGAGACCCAGTACTTC.

This chain uses TRBV18 with TRBJ1-1; possibly TRBD1 for D (6 bases). Between the trimmed V and J ends, which lost 3 bases and 10 bases, there was a span of 12 bases. The CDR3 runs 12 residues. From germline, CDR1 is KGHSH and CDR2 LQKENI. The CDR3 DNA reads TGTGCCAGCTCACCCACGACAGGAGGAGCTTTCTTT. This encodes CASSPTTGGAFF.

CDR3 residues: CASSSAGAEIEKLFF. The CDR3 nucleotides are TGTGCCAGCAGTTCCGCAGGGGCAGAGATTGAAAAACTGTTTTTT. V gene TRBV27 combines with J gene TRBJ1-4, with D perhaps matching TRBD1 (6 bases). Trimming removed 4 bases at V and 7 bases at J, with 16 bases between. CDR3 length: 15 residues. Germline lookup yields CDR1 MNHEY and CDR2 SMNVEV (reference sequence).

This chain uses TRBV19 with TRBJ2-5, with D possibly being TRBD1 (6 bases). This CDR3 region has 13 residues. Germline CDR1 and CDR2: LNHDA and SQIVND (reference sequence). V shed 7 bases and J shed 5 bases, with 14 bases lying between them. The CDR3 DNA is TGTGCCAGTACCCCCGGACAGATGGAGACCCAGTACTTC. Translating gives CASTPGQMETQYF.

This clone was observed a handful of times. The rearrangement links TRBV6-5 to TRBJ1-1; the D is unclear. The CDR3 is made up of 13 amino acids. Germline V gene sequence: CDR1 MNHEY, CDR2 SVGAGI. Trimming removed 9 bases from V and 1 base from J, with 12 bases in between. CDR3 sequence (DNA): TGTGCCAGTTTAAGTGCGGCGAACACTGAAGCTTTCTTT. Translated: CASLSAANTEAFF.

J is TRBJ2-1 and V is TRBV7-2, with D possibly TRBD2 on 7 matching bases. Germline V lookup: CDR1 SGHTA, CDR2 FQGNSA. V dropped 6 bases and J dropped 2 bases, with 17 bases sitting between them. The CDR3 covers 16 residues. The CDR3 DNA reads TGTGCCAGCAGAACTAAAGGGGGGGATACCTACAATGAGCAGTTCTTC. Translated: CASRTKGGDTYNEQFF.

The CDR3 protein is CATSRDISLSGNTIYF. The DNA of the CDR3 is TGTGCCACCAGCCGGGACATCTCCCTCTCTGGAAACACCATATATTTT. V usage is TRBV15 and J usage is TRBJ1-3, with TRBD1 as a possible D gene (6 bases). This CDR3 region has 16 residues. The V and J ends lost 5 bases and 0 bases respectively, with 14 bases between them. The germline gives CDR1 LNHNV, CDR2 YYDKDF (reference sequence).

This clone was recorded a few times. The chain couples TRBV7-9 to TRBJ1-4; 10 bases agree with TRBD1. This CDR3 spans 15 amino acids. With V trimmed by 0 bases and J by 6 bases, 1 base remained unmatched. Germline CDR1 reads SEHNR; CDR2 reads FQNEAQ (reference sequence). The CDR3 DNA reads as TGTGCCAGCAGCTTAGCCGGGACAGGGGATGAAAAACTGTTTTTT. This codes for CASSLAGTGDEKLFF.

V usage is TRBV19 and J usage is TRBJ2-7, with 11 bases aligning to TRBD2. V gave up 4 bases and J gave up 3 bases; unmatched junction bases: 2. Germline assignment: CDR1 LNHDA and CDR2 SQIVND (reference sequence). This CDR3 spans 14 amino acids. DNA of the CDR3: TGTGCCAGTAGTACTGGACTAGCGGGCTACGAGCAGTACTTC. Translating gives CASSTGLAGYEQYF.

This clone is a singleton in its sample. V is TRBV27 and J is TRBJ2-1, with 12 bases matching TRBD2. After removal of 5 bases from V and 4 bases from J, the junction contained 9 bases not matched to a gene. CDR1 is MNHEY and CDR2 is SMNVEV in the germline V gene (reference sequence). This CDR3 is built from 17 residues. CDR3 in amino acids: CASSHPTSGSSYNEQFF. The CDR3 nucleotides are TGTGCCAGCAGTCACCCGACTAGCGGGAGTTCGTACAATGAGCAGTTCTTC.

This chain joins TRBV5-4 and TRBJ2-3, with a weak D call TRBD2 (5 bases). Germline V gene lookup returns CDR1 SGHNT and CDR2 YYREEE (reference sequence). Between the trimmed V and J ends, which lost 5 bases and 1 base, there was a span of 11 bases. The length of the CDR3 is 14 residues. The CDR3 DNA sequence: TGTGCCAGCAGGGGAGAGATTGGCACAGATACGCAGTATTTT. The encoded protein is CASRGEIGTDTQYF.

CDR3 in amino acids: CASSPSGLRNEQFF. In nucleotides, the CDR3 is TGTGCCAGCTCACCATCGGGACTAAGGAATGAGCAGTTCTTC. V usage is TRBV18 and J usage is TRBJ2-1; TRBD2 matches at 7 bases. The length of the CDR3 is 14 residues. In germline, CDR1 is KGHSH, CDR2 LQKENI. V lost 2 bases to trimming and J lost 7 bases; unmatched junction nucleotides: 5.

The chain links TRBV13 to TRBJ2-7; 8 bases map to TRBD1. CDR1 is PRHDT and CDR2 is FYEKMQ in the germline V gene (reference sequence). V lost 0 bases and J lost 2; bases outside the gene matches: 3. This CDR3 has 15 residues. The CDR3 bases are TGTGCCAGCAGCTTAGGCAGGGGACAGGCCTACGAGCAGTACTTC. Translated, it gives CASSLGRGQAYEQYF.

CDR3 protein: CASSSTRGPGELFF. DNA of the CDR3: TGTGCCAGCAGCTCCACAAGGGGTCCCGGGGAGCTGTTTTTT. The chain is built from TRBV7-9 and TRBJ2-2; D may be TRBD1 (5 bases). V dropped 4 bases and J dropped 6 bases, with 12 bases sitting between them. The CDR3 is 14 residues long. Germline V gene lookup returns CDR1 SEHNR and CDR2 FQNEAQ (reference sequence).

The chain links TRBV4-3 to TRBJ2-2; 8 nucleotides match TRBD2. Germline CDR1 is LGHNA and CDR2 is YSLEER. J gave up 2 bases and V 5 bases, and 4 bases lay outside the gene matches. The CDR3 is 15 amino acids. This CDR3 is CASSKGLVNTGELFF. The CDR3 DNA sequence: TGCGCCAGCAGCAAGGGACTAGTCAACACCGGGGAGCTGTTTTTT.

The J gene is TRBJ2-2, the V gene TRBV7-8, with D unclear. Germline-derived CDR1 and CDR2 are SGHVS and FQNEAQ. Trimming took 1 base from V and 6 from J, leaving 6 bases between them. The CDR3 has 13 amino acids. CDR3 residues: CASSLGDSGELFF. CDR3 sequence (DNA): TGTGCCAGCAGCTTAGGAGACTCCGGGGAGCTGTTTTTT. Full variable domain (missing parts from reference TRBV7-8 and TRBJ2-2): GAGVSQSPRYKVAKRGQDVALRCDPISGHVSLFWYQQALGQGPEFLTYFQNEAQLDKSGLPSDRFFAERPEGSVSTLKIQRTQQEDSAVYLCASSLGDSGELFFGEGSRLTVL.

The J gene is TRBJ1-2, the V gene TRBV7-9; 12 bases match TRBD1. The V and J ends lost 5 bases and 4 bases, in that order; junction bases with no gene match: 11. The germline CDR1 and CDR2 sequences are SEHNR and FQNEAQ (reference sequence). This CDR3 comprises 17 residues. The CDR3 DNA reads TGTGCCAGCAGCCGAATAGGGGGACAGGGGGCCGGCTATGGCTACACCTTC. Translation gives CASSRIGGQGAGYGYTF. Full variable domain (missing parts from reference TRBV7-9 and TRBJ1-2): DTGVSQNPRHKITKRGQNVTFRCDPISEHNRLYWYRQTLGQGPEFLTYFQNEAQLEKSRLLSDRFSAERPKGSFSTLEIQRTEQGDSAMYLCASSRIGGQGAGYGYTFGSGTRLTVV.

The chain is built from TRBV5-6 and TRBJ2-5; a possible D gene is TRBD1 (6 bases). Trimming removed 1 base at V and 5 bases at J, with 9 bases between. There are 13 residues in the CDR3. Germline CDR1 and CDR2: SGHDT and YYEEEE. DNA of the CDR3: TGTGCCAGCAGCTTGTCAGGGGTGGAGACCCAGTACTTC. Encoded protein: CASSLSGVETQYF.

V and J are TRBV7-9 and TRBJ2-7, with D possibly matching TRBD2 (7 bases). There are 17 residues in the CDR3. CDR1 is SEHNR, CDR2 FQNEAQ, per germline (reference sequence). V was clipped by 5 bases and J by 3 bases, with 23 bases between them. This CDR3 is CASSPGGRPGARYEQYF. The CDR3 region has the DNA TGTGCCAGCAGCCCCGGGGGGCGCCCGGGGGCCCGCTACGAGCAGTACTTC.

The rearrangement links TRBV28 to TRBJ2-3; 9 bases line up with TRBD2. Unmatched junction bases numbered 6, after V lost 5 bases and J lost 3 bases. Germline assignment: CDR1 MDHEN and CDR2 SYDVKM. The CDR3 contains 15 residues. The CDR3 is CASSLAGPLTDTQYF. The DNA for the CDR3 is TGTGCCAGCAGTCTAGCGGGACCGCTGACAGATACGCAGTATTTT.

This clone has just a few counts. The chain uses TRBV27 and TRBJ1-2, with D tentatively TRBD1 (5 bases). Germline V gene data show CDR1 as MNHEY and CDR2 as SMNVEV (reference sequence). This CDR3 spans 14 amino acids. Deletions cut 1 base from V and 12 bases from J, with 18 bases between. In DNA form, the CDR3 reads TGTGCCAGCAGTTTATACCGGGGCGGGGGGACGCACACCTTC. It yields the protein CASSLYRGGGTHTF.

This chain links TRBV9 with TRBJ2-3; maybe TRBD1 (7 bases). The germline gives CDR1 SGDLS, CDR2 YYNGEE. This CDR3 region has 16 residues. V was clipped by 2 bases and J by 0 bases, with 13 bases between them. CDR3 in amino acids: CASSVGGQTSTDTQYF. CDR3 coding DNA: TGTGCCAGCAGCGTGGGGGGACAGACTAGCACAGATACGCAGTATTTT.